The entry below gives a single T cell receptor (beta chain) sequence along with its context. What it recognizes is unknown. The data were taken from a study of cytomegalovirus exposure and HLA in healthy donors. For the study at large: The Caucasian-associated ancestry cluster held more than 80% of around 380 genotyped donors. Study-wide findings and caveats: Roughly even sequencing depth across donors was the assumption behind the presence/absence analyses.

The study ran its PCR with 60 Vbeta and 13 Jbeta primers. The table came from immunoSEQ multiplex PCR; TCRdb's copy has only in-frame clones and leaves some out. The sample contains more than 110,000 clones, 80% of which appear only once. The receptor comes from a man aged 45-60 years in good health and CMV-seronegative. Sequencing was carried out using PBMCs.

The CDR3 here is CASSYQGPGTEAFF. The DNA for the CDR3 is TGTGCCAGCAGCTACCAGGGCCCCGGCACTGAAGCTTTCTTT. The rearrangement uses TRBV7-9 and TRBJ1-1; maybe TRBD1 (5 bases). Between the trimmed V and J ends, which lost 4 bases and 4 bases, there was a span of 13 bases. Germline V lookup: CDR1 SEHNR, CDR2 FQNEAQ (reference sequence). This CDR3 contains 14 residues.